The 21 T cell receptor beta chains below all came from one sample that was sequenced in a study of response to subunit inactivated influenza vaccine. TCRdb re-called the RT-PCR reads through MiXCR, storing one row per CDR3 protein. This sample yields approximately 530,000 distinct CDR3 sequences, of which 10% to 15% are seen a single time; around 12% belongs to the top ten. Material: PBMCs from blood, obtained around seven weeks after vaccination. Source of these receptors: a man between 50 and 59 years old who received an inactivated influenza vaccine.

The chain uses TRBV20-1 and TRBJ2-3; 9 nucleotides match TRBD2. Losses at the gene ends were 1 base for V and 1 base for J; bases not matched to a gene: 3. This CDR3 is built from 15 residues. Germline CDR1 reads DFQATT; CDR2 reads SNEGSKA (reference sequence). The CDR3 bases are TGCAGTGCTAGAGGCGGGGGGGTCCGCACAGATACGCAGTATTTT. It codes for CSARGGGVRTDTQYF.

This clonotype was detected only a few times. The J gene is TRBJ2-5, the V gene TRBV11-2, with a tentative D call TRBD2 (5 bases). Germline loops: CDR1 SGHAT, CDR2 FQNNGV. The CDR3 contains 17 residues. Trimming stripped 1 base from V and 5 bases from J, with 20 bases between. The CDR3 coding sequence is TGTGCCAGCAGCTTAGTCTTTCGGCCACCCCGGGGTGAGACCCAGTACTTC. Its translation is CASSLVFRPPRGETQYF.

This clonotype came up a few times. V usage is TRBV5-1 and J usage is TRBJ1-1; D is uncertain. Deletions cut 0 bases from V and 1 base from J, with 7 bases between. CDR1 is SGHRS and CDR2 is YFSETQ in the germline V gene. This CDR3 has 14 residues. CDR3 DNA sequence: TGCGCCAGCAGCTTGGCAGCCCCGAACACTGAAGCTTTCTTT. Protein product: CASSLAAPNTEAFF. Complete variable domain (other parts from reference TRBV5-1 and TRBJ1-1): KAGVTQTPRYLIKTRGQQVTLSCSPISGHRSVSWYQQTPGQGLQFLFEYFSETQRNKGNFPGRFSGRQFSNSRSEMNVSTLELGDSALYLCASSLAAPNTEAFFGQGTRLTVV.

The genes are TRBV12-3 or TRBV12-4 and TRBJ2-2, with D unresolved. CDR3 length equals 12 residues. V was cut by 5 bases and J by 6 bases, with 7 bases left in between. The CDR3 DNA reads as TGTGCCAGCAGTGAAGGACCCGGGGAGCTGTTTTTT. This translates into CASSEGPGELFF.

The sample holds a few counts of this clonotype. The rearrangement links TRBV12-3 or TRBV12-4 to TRBJ2-3; tentative D call: TRBD2 (6 bases). V dropped 2 bases and J dropped 1 base, with 13 bases sitting between them. The CDR3 runs 16 residues. CDR3 DNA sequence: TGTGCCAGCAGTTTAATTCTGGGGGGTGGCACAGATACGCAGTATTTT. This gives the protein CASSLILGGGTDTQYF.

In this sample, this clonotype turned up a few times. This chain connects TRBV4-3 to TRBJ1-3; D is unresolved. The length of the CDR3 is 19 residues. Per the germline V gene, CDR1 is LGHNA and CDR2 is YSLEER. V was trimmed by 0 bases and J by 0 bases, leaving 18 bases between them. CDR3 amino acids: CASSQDLVRGSDSGNTIYF. CDR3 sequence (DNA): TGCGCCAGCAGCCAAGATTTAGTCCGGGGAAGCGACTCTGGAAACACCATATATTTT.

V gene TRBV2 combines with J gene TRBJ2-5; D unclear. V lost 2 bases and J 9 bases, leaving 10 bases between the germline ends. Germline V gene data show CDR1 as SNHLY and CDR2 as FYNNEI. The CDR3 runs 12 residues. The CDR3 nucleotides read TGTGCCAGCAGTGAATTCACGAGCTCCCAGTACTTC. Residues: CASSEFTSSQYF.

The rearrangement uses TRBV10-3 and TRBJ2-7, with D perhaps TRBD2 (6 bases). Germline CDR1 ENHRY, CDR2 SYGVKD. CDR3 length equals 17 residues. V was cut by 7 bases and J by 4 bases, with 26 bases left in between. CDR3 loop: CAIKNTEGGVDRYEQYF. Here the CDR3 DNA reads TGTGCCATCAAAAACACCGAAGGAGGGGTGGATCGATACGAGCAGTACTTC.

The gene calls are TRBV20-1 and TRBJ2-1; 12 nucleotides agree with TRBD2. Looked up from germline, CDR1 is DFQATT and CDR2 is SNEGSKA (reference sequence). The ends lost 6 bases at V and 9 bases at J; junction bases unmatched: 6. The CDR3 is 13 residues long. CDR3 sequence (DNA): TGCAGTGCGGCTAGCGGGAGGGTAGGTGAGCAGTTCTTC. Translated, it gives CSAASGRVGEQFF.

This clonotype appeared a few times. The chain employs TRBV6-5 and TRBJ1-1, with D possibly TRBD1 on 5 matching bases. Trimming shortened V by 2 bases and J by 6 bases, and 10 bases separated the two germline ends. The CDR3 is 13 residues long. CDR1 and CDR2 (germline): MNHEY, SVGAGI. In nucleotides, the CDR3 is TGTGCCAGCAGTTACGTAGGGGCATCTGAAGCTTTCTTT. Its protein is CASSYVGASEAFF.

This clonotype was counted ten times or more. The rearrangement joins TRBV4-1 to TRBJ2-7, with TRBD1 as a possible D gene (5 bases). Trimming pared 2 bases from V and 2 bases from J, leaving 10 bases between. This CDR3 comprises 14 residues. Per the germline V gene, CDR1 is MGHRA and CDR2 is YSYEKL. CDR3 nucleotides: TGCGCCAGCAGCCAATATCGACAGCCCTACGAGCAGTACTTC. As protein: CASSQYRQPYEQYF.

Only a few counts were recorded for this clonotype. V and J are TRBV4-2 and TRBJ2-2; D unclear. CDR3 length: 15 amino acids. Trimming cost V 8 bases and J 3 bases, with 16 bases left between them. The V gene's germline CDR1 is LGHNA and CDR2 YNFKEQ. CDR3 coding DNA: TGTGCCAGCCTGCCCCTCCAACAAGACACCGGGGAGCTGTTTTTT. Translation gives CASLPLQQDTGELFF.

This clonotype was counted a few times. The chain combines TRBV10-3 with TRBJ2-1; 8 bases align to TRBD2. Losses at the gene ends were 2 bases for V and 5 bases for J; bases not matched to a gene: 5. The germline CDR1 and CDR2 sequences are ENHRY and SYGVKD. The CDR3 sequence is 15 residues long. The CDR3 DNA is TGTGCCATCAGTGAGAGGCCAGCGGGAGACAATGAGCAGTTCTTC. Translating it yields CAISERPAGDNEQFF.

A few counts support this clonotype. The chain carries TRBV7-9 and TRBJ1-4; 8 bases line up with TRBD1. V gave up 1 base and J gave up 4 bases; unmatched junction bases: 5. The germline gives CDR1 SEHNR, CDR2 FQNEAQ (reference sequence). CDR3 size: 16 residues. CDR3 sequence: CASSLDGQGGNEKLFF. The CDR3 region has the DNA TGTGCCAGCAGCTTAGACGGACAGGGAGGTAATGAAAAACTGTTTTTT. The complete variable domain, with remaining parts taken from reference TRBV7-9 and TRBJ1-4, reads DTGVSQNPRHKITKRGQNVTFRCDPISEHNRLYWYRQTLGQGPEFLTYFQNEAQLEKSRLLSDRFSAERPKGSFSTLEIQRTEQGDSAMYLCASSLDGQGGNEKLFFGSGTQLSVL.

This clonotype was counted only a few times. The chain recombines TRBV29-1 with TRBJ2-3; D gene uncertain. Germline V gives CDR1 SQVTM, CDR2 ANQGSEA. Trimming took off 4 bases at V and 6 bases at J, with 11 bases between the two ends. CDR3 length equals 12 residues. The CDR3 DNA is TGCAGCGTTGTAACCGGTGCCGATACGCAGTATTTT. It codes for CSVVTGADTQYF.

This clonotype was picked up a small number of times. The J gene is TRBJ1-1, the V gene TRBV6-1; 8 bases are shared with TRBD1. The CDR3 has 14 amino acids. V shed 5 bases and J 5 bases; nucleotides not matched to a gene: 7. CDR1 MNHNS and CDR2 SASEGT come from the germline V gene. The CDR3 loop is CASSQDRAGTEAFF. CDR3 bases: TGTGCCAGCAGTCAGGACAGGGCGGGGACTGAAGCTTTCTTT.

The CDR3 loop reads CASSQVPTGKFTDTQYF. The CDR3 DNA sequence: TGTGCCAGCAGCCAAGTACCAACAGGGAAATTCACAGATACGCAGTATTTT. The genes are TRBV14 and TRBJ2-3; possible D gene TRBD1, 6 bases. This CDR3 is 17 amino acids long. Trimming removed 1 base at V and 2 bases at J, with 16 bases between. In germline, CDR1 is SGHDN, CDR2 FVKESK.

The chain combines TRBV7-2 with TRBJ1-6, with D tentatively TRBD1 (6 bases). This CDR3 region has 16 residues. In germline, CDR1 is SGHTA, CDR2 FQGNSA. Trimming shortened V by 8 bases and J by 0 bases, and 14 bases separated the two germline ends. CDR3 coding DNA: TGTGCCAGCCGGGGGGCCGTCAGCTCCTATAATTCACCCCTCCACTTT. Residues: CASRGAVSSYNSPLHF.

This clonotype came up a few times. The chain carries TRBV7-2 and TRBJ2-7; TRBD2 might be the D (6 bases). Germline V lookup: CDR1 SGHTA, CDR2 FQGNSA. This CDR3 has 15 amino acids. V lost 1 base, J lost 2 bases, and 12 bases lay in between. CDR3 residues: CASSLERTTTYEQYF. In DNA, the CDR3 is TGTGCCAGCAGCTTAGAAAGGACTACTACCTACGAGCAGTACTTC.

This clonotype appeared a single time. The V gene is TRBV5-1, the J gene TRBJ2-5; D uncertain. The CDR3 is 12 amino acids. CDR1 is SGHRS, CDR2 YFSETQ, per germline. V lost 6 bases, J lost 5 bases, and 11 bases lay in between. The CDR3 DNA reads as TGCGCCAGCATCTCGGTGGCGGAGACCCAGTACTTC. The encoded protein is CASISVAETQYF.

This clonotype was counted a few times. The V and J genes are TRBV20-1 and TRBJ2-1; 14 nucleotides align to TRBD2. This CDR3 has 16 amino acids. Germline-derived CDR1 and CDR2 are DFQATT and SNEGSKA (reference sequence). The J segment lost 7 bases and the V segment lost 0 bases, leaving 5 bases of the junction unmatched. CDR3 nucleotides: TGCAGTGCTAGAGACCGACTAGCGGGGGGGCTAAATGAGCAGTTCTTC. Its protein product is CSARDRLAGGLNEQFF.